This T cell receptor beta chain was documented in a study of cytomegalovirus exposure and HLA in healthy donors. The wider study: Earlier sequencing of approximately 200 million T cells yielded around 100 million unique TCR beta sequences.

With 60 Vbeta and 13 Jbeta primers, the PCR was carried out. Method: immunoSEQ multiplex PCR; TCRdb's copy keeps in-frame clones and lacks some. The repertoire has about 84,000 clones, less than 80% of them found once; the top ten carry 15%. A remark on this clone: The target antigen is unknown.

Overall study results and limits: The listing of roughly 160 TCR beta chains classed them as cytomegalovirus-associated. As a later analysis showed, a missense DCLRE1C variant was linked to trimming of TCR beta V- and J-genes.

V was shortened by 4 bases and J by 0 bases, with 17 bases between the two germline ends. The CDR3 loop spans 16 amino acids. Germline assignment: CDR1 SGHTS and CDR2 YDEGEE. The clonotype comes from a woman aged 40 to 49 in good health and CMV-seropositive. This chain links TRBV5-8 with TRBJ2-7, with TRBD2 as a possible D gene (6 bases). The sequencing input was PBMCs. In DNA, the CDR3 is TGTGCCAGCAGCCATCTCCGAGGGACTGACTCCTACGAGCAGTACTTC. Translating gives CASSHLRGTDSYEQYF.